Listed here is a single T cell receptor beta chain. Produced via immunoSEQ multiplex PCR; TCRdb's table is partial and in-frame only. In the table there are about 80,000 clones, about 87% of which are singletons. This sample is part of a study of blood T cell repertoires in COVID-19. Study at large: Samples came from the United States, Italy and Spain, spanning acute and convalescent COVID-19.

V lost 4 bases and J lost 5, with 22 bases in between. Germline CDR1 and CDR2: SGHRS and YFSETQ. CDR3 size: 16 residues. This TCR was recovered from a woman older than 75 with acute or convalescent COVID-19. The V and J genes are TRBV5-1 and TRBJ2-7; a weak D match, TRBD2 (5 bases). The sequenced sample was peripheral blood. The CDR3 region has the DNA TGCGCCAGCAGCCCAGACCCGGCCCTCACGGGGAACGAGCAGTACTTC. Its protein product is CASSPDPALTGNEQYF.